This record covers a single T cell receptor beta chain. The antigen remains undetermined. Only in-frame clones appear in the TCRdb table, and some are missing; sequencing was by immunoSEQ multiplex PCR. The top ten hold around 0.45% of the sample, which has about 1.5 million clones, under 99% seen once. These data originate in a study of shared clonotypes between healthy human individuals. Study outcomes and limitations: Represented diversity, genetic and exposure-history alike, was limited by few donors.

The V and J ends lost 1 base and 1 base respectively, with 8 bases between them. This CDR3 spans 15 amino acids. Germline assignment: CDR1 SGHRS and CDR2 YFSETQ. The sample taken for sequencing was naive CD4+ T cells sorted from blood. Subset given: CD45RA+ positively selected. The sequence was obtained from a man aged 25 to 45 in good health. The V call is TRBV5-1, the J call TRBJ2-2, with D tentatively TRBD1 (6 bases). The CDR3 region is CASSLMDRNTGELFF. In nucleotides, the CDR3 is TGCGCCAGCAGCTTGATGGACAGGAACACCGGGGAGCTGTTTTTT.